The 31 T cell receptor beta chains presented below share a single source sample, sequenced in a study of OX40 agonist ivuxolimab in advanced cancers. Profiled with immunoSEQ multiplex PCR; TCRdb holds only in-frame clones, not every one. The sample contains around 79,000 clones, about nine tenths of which appear only once. Source: CD4+ or CD8+ T cells sorted from blood, taken in a trial of the OX40 agonist ivuxolimab. The receptors here all came from an adult with an advanced solid tumor such as melanoma, head and neck, liver or kidney cancer.

This clone was seen more than once but under ten times. V gene TRBV10-1 combines with J gene TRBJ2-2; D call uncertain. The germline V gene has CDR1 WNHNN and CDR2 SYGVQD (reference sequence). The CDR3 contains 13 residues. Trimming removed 0 bases from V and 8 bases from J, with 7 bases in between. The CDR3 protein is CASSESGTGELFF. In DNA, the CDR3 is TGCGCCAGCAGTGAGTCAGGCACAGGGGAGCTGTTTTTT.

This clone showed up just once. The chain joins TRBV11-2 to TRBJ1-6; D uncertain. The CDR3 sequence is 16 residues long. In germline, CDR1 is SGHAT, CDR2 FQNNGV. The V end lost 2 bases, the J end lost 0 bases, and 8 bases lay between the germline ends. The CDR3 loop reads CASSLFQSSYNSPLHF. The CDR3 DNA reads TGTGCCAGCAGCTTATTCCAGAGCTCCTATAATTCACCCCTCCACTTT.

The V gene is TRBV7-2, the J gene TRBJ1-1; tentatively, D is TRBD1 (5 bases). CDR3 length: 15 amino acids. Per germline, CDR1 SGHTA and CDR2 FQGNSA. Trimming removed 9 bases at V and 1 base at J, with 18 bases between. The CDR3: CASSPGGVRNTEAFF. The CDR3 region has the DNA TGTGCCAGTTCCCCTGGGGGTGTGAGGAACACTGAAGCTTTCTTT. Based on the CDR3 plus reference TRBV7-2 and TRBJ1-1, the full variable domain is GAGVSQSPSNKVTEKGKDVELRCDPISGHTALYWYRQSLGQGLEFLIYFQGNSAPDKSGLPSDRFSAERTGGSVSTLTIQRTQQEDSAVYLCASSPGGVRNTEAFFGQGTRLTVV.

The chain links TRBV5-5 to TRBJ2-3; 14 bases match TRBD2. The germline V gene encodes CDR1 SGHKS and CDR2 YYEKEE (reference sequence). CDR3 length equals 15 residues. With V trimmed by 5 bases and J by 5 bases, 4 bases remained unmatched. CDR3 protein: CASSSGLAGVDTQYF. The CDR3 DNA sequence: TGTGCCAGCAGTTCGGGACTAGCGGGAGTAGATACGCAGTATTTT.

The chain uses TRBV27 and TRBJ2-3; TRBD2 matches at 14 bases. V was clipped by 0 bases and J by 5 bases; unmatched bases: 7. The germline V gene has CDR1 MNHEY and CDR2 SMNVEV (reference sequence). The CDR3 runs 18 residues. The CDR3 sequence: CASSLSGLAGGGGDTQYF. CDR3 coding DNA: TGTGCCAGCAGTTTATCAGGACTAGCGGGAGGTGGCGGAGATACGCAGTATTTT.

This chain joins TRBV7-6 and TRBJ2-7, with TRBD2 identical over 15 bases. The CDR3 is made up of 20 amino acids. Germline V CDR1 and CDR2: SGHVS, FNYEAQ. V shed 1 base and J 3 bases; nucleotides not matched to a gene: 13. For the CDR3, the DNA is TGTGCCAGCAGCTTAGGAGTCGGGACTAGCGGGAGGAAAAAAGACTACGAGCAGTACTTC. This translates into CASSLGVGTSGRKKDYEQYF.

This clone has more than one count but fewer than ten. The rearrangement joins TRBV30 to TRBJ1-3; a possible D gene is TRBD1 (5 bases). Trimming shortened V by 4 bases and J by 6 bases, and 22 bases separated the two germline ends. Germline CDR1 reads GTSNPN; CDR2 reads SVGIG (reference sequence). The CDR3 contains 16 residues. CDR3 bases: TGTGCCTGGAAAACGGAGGGACCGACTATGGTAAACACCATATATTTT. Encoded protein: CAWKTEGPTMVNTIYF.

This clone was recorded only once. The J gene is TRBJ2-7, the V gene TRBV18; D is uncertain. Germline V gene data show CDR1 as KGHSH and CDR2 as LQKENI. This CDR3 region has 13 residues. V lost 3 bases to trimming and J lost 0 bases, with 6 bases between them. The CDR3, as DNA: TGTGCCAGCTCACCCCAGTCCTCCTACGAGCAGTACTTC. It translates to CASSPQSSYEQYF.

This chain joins TRBV28 and TRBJ1-5, with D perhaps matching TRBD1 (5 bases). The CDR3 runs 14 residues. V was pared by 5 bases and J by 4 bases, with 12 bases between. From germline, CDR1 is MDHEN and CDR2 SYDVKM. CDR3 region: CASSRTGGNQPQHF. Here the CDR3 DNA reads TGTGCCAGCAGTAGGACGGGGGGAAATCAGCCCCAGCATTTT.

V and J are TRBV28 and TRBJ1-1; D not resolved. With 4 bases removed from V and 1 base from J, the gap between germline ends came to 13 bases. Germline V gives CDR1 MDHEN, CDR2 SYDVKM. The CDR3 is 15 amino acids. The CDR3 DNA is TGTGCCAGCAGTTCCCCTTCGGGCGCGAACACTGAAGCTTTCTTT. This codes for CASSSPSGANTEAFF. Full variable domain (outside the CDR3, taken from reference TRBV28 and TRBJ1-1): DVKVTQSSRYLVKRTGEKVFLECVQDMDHENMFWYRQDPGLGLRLIYFSYDVKMKEKGDIPEGYSVSREKKERFSLILESASTNQTSMYLCASSSPSGANTEAFFGQGTRLTVV.

The chain combines TRBV4-2 with TRBJ1-5; D gene uncertain. This CDR3 comprises 15 residues. Trimming pared 0 bases from V and 2 bases from J, leaving 8 bases between. Looked up from germline, CDR1 is LGHNA and CDR2 is YNFKEQ. The CDR3 is CASSQEVPGNQPQHF. The DNA of the CDR3 is TGTGCCAGCAGCCAAGAAGTTCCTGGCAATCAGCCCCAGCATTTT.

The CDR3 is CASSSQMNTEAFF. The CDR3 DNA reads TGTGCCAGCAGCTCACAGATGAACACTGAAGCTTTCTTT. The chain employs TRBV11-2 and TRBJ1-1; D is undetermined. This CDR3 has 13 residues. With 4 bases removed from V and 0 bases from J, the gap between germline ends came to 6 bases. Looked up from germline, CDR1 is SGHAT and CDR2 is FQNNGV.

V gene TRBV18 combines with J gene TRBJ1-2; 10 nucleotides agree with TRBD1. V shed 3 bases and J 7 bases; nucleotides not matched to a gene: 11. Looked up from germline, CDR1 is KGHSH and CDR2 is LQKENI. This CDR3 is built from 16 residues. As DNA, the CDR3 is TGTGCCAGCTCACCCCCTGGGACAGGGGCGCTAGGTGGCTACACCTTC. Its translation is CASSPPGTGALGGYTF. The complete variable domain, with remaining parts taken from reference TRBV18 and TRBJ1-2, reads NAGVMQNPRHLVRRRGQEARLRCSPMKGHSHVYWYRQLPEEGLKFMVYLQKENIIDESGMPKERFSAEFPKEGPSILRIQQVVRGDSAAYFCASSPPGTGALGGYTFGSGTRLTVV.

This rearrangement joins TRBV19 to TRBJ2-1, with TRBD2 identical over 7 bases. With V trimmed by 5 bases and J by 0 bases, 13 bases remained unmatched. From germline, CDR1 is LNHDA and CDR2 SQIVND (reference sequence). This CDR3 has 18 residues. The CDR3 reads CASSSQRSGTRSYNEQFF. In DNA form, the CDR3 reads TGTGCCAGTAGTTCCCAGAGGAGCGGGACCCGCTCCTACAATGAGCAGTTCTTC.

V is TRBV29-1 and J is TRBJ1-1; tentative D call: TRBD1 (6 bases). Trimming stripped 4 bases from V and 0 bases from J, with 15 bases between. Germline V gene data show CDR1 as SQVTM and CDR2 as ANQGSEA. CDR3 size: 15 residues. For the CDR3, the DNA is TGCAGCGTTGGAACAGGGCTGAATGTGAACACTGAAGCTTTCTTT. It translates to CSVGTGLNVNTEAFF.

This clone has a single count. The rearrangement links TRBV6-6 to TRBJ1-2; unclear D gene. The CDR3 is made up of 13 amino acids. The V gene lost 2 bases and the J gene lost 2 bases, with 6 bases spanning the gap. Germline V lookup: CDR1 MNHNY, CDR2 SVGAGI (reference sequence). In DNA, the CDR3 is TGTGCCAGCAGTTACGACGGAAACTATGGCTACACCTTC. Translation: CASSYDGNYGYTF.

This chain uses TRBV7-7 with TRBJ2-1, with 10 bases matching TRBD2. Losses at the gene ends were 5 bases for V and 4 bases for J; bases not matched to a gene: 5. This CDR3 spans 15 amino acids. The germline V gene has CDR1 SSHAT and CDR2 FNYEAQ (reference sequence). CDR3 amino acids: CASSPKLAGYNEQFF. DNA of the CDR3: TGTGCCAGCAGCCCCAAACTAGCGGGGTACAATGAGCAGTTCTTC.

The rearrangement links TRBV30 to TRBJ1-1; D gene ambiguous. The CDR3 is 13 residues long. Trimming took off 6 bases at V and 3 bases at J, with 14 bases between the two ends. Germline values: CDR1 GTSNPN, CDR2 SVGIG (reference sequence). This chain's CDR3 is CACNSRRDTEAFF. CDR3 bases: TGTGCCTGCAACTCCCGCCGGGACACTGAAGCTTTCTTT.

The chain joins TRBV6-6 to TRBJ2-1, with 7 bases fitting TRBD1. The CDR3 totals 13 residues. Germline V lookup: CDR1 MNHNY, CDR2 SVGAGI (reference sequence). V gave up 5 bases and J gave up 6 bases; unmatched junction bases: 4. Here the CDR3 DNA reads TGTGCCAGCAGTAGACAGGGCATCAATGAGCAGTTCTTC. This encodes CASSRQGINEQFF.

V usage is TRBV11-2 and J usage is TRBJ2-2; 12 positions match TRBD2. Losses at the gene ends were 3 bases for V and 7 bases for J; bases not matched to a gene: 6. Germline V gene data show CDR1 as SGHAT and CDR2 as FQNNGV. The CDR3 has 16 residues. CDR3 region: CASSFQLAGGIGELFF. CDR3 DNA sequence: TGTGCCAGCAGCTTCCAACTAGCGGGGGGTATCGGGGAGCTGTTTTTT.

The chain joins TRBV25-1 to TRBJ1-1; perhaps TRBD1 as D (5 bases). V lost 2 bases, J lost 7 bases, and 8 bases lay in between. The CDR3 is 12 residues long. Looked up from germline, CDR1 is MGHDK and CDR2 is SYGVNS. The CDR3 here is CASSERGIEAFF. The CDR3 DNA reads TGTGCCAGCAGTGAACGGGGGATTGAAGCTTTCTTT. The full variable domain, its missing parts supplied by reference TRBV25-1 and TRBJ1-1, is EADIYQTPRYLVIGTGKKITLECSQTMGHDKMYWYQQDPGMELHLIHYSYGVNSTEKGDLSSESTVSRIRTEHFPLTLESARPSHTSQYLCASSERGIEAFFGQGTRLTVV.

The chain has TRBV27 and TRBJ1-3; tentative D call: TRBD1 (5 bases). Germline CDR1 and CDR2: MNHEY and SMNVEV (reference sequence). This CDR3 has 15 residues. V shed 6 bases and J shed 0 bases, with 12 bases lying between them. CDR3 residues: CASSRGQVSGNTIYF. Here the CDR3 DNA reads TGTGCCAGCAGCCGCGGACAAGTCTCTGGAAACACCATATATTTT.

The genes are TRBV6-5 and TRBJ2-6; possibly TRBD1 for D (6 bases). The CDR3 covers 15 residues. Trimming pared 6 bases from V and 4 bases from J, leaving 13 bases between. Germline V gives CDR1 MNHEY, CDR2 SVGAGI. CDR3 nucleotides: TGTGCCAGCAGCTCGAGGGGGTCGGGGGCCAACGTCCTGACTTTC. Translated, it gives CASSSRGSGANVLTF.

CDR3 loop: CASSRPTGGGGPQYF. DNA of the CDR3: TGTGCCAGCAGCCGACCGACTGGGGGAGGGGGGCCCCAGTACTTC. This rearrangement joins TRBV28 to TRBJ2-5; D possibly corresponds to TRBD2 (7 bases). Per germline, CDR1 MDHEN and CDR2 SYDVKM. The CDR3 is 15 amino acids. V lost 6 bases and J lost 9, with 23 bases in between.

In this sample, this clone turned up once. V usage is TRBV19 and J usage is TRBJ1-3, with D unresolved. Trimming removed 3 bases from V and 7 bases from J, with 7 bases in between. Germline loops: CDR1 LNHDA, CDR2 SQIVND (reference sequence). The CDR3 contains 12 residues. CDR3 sequence: CASSIDGNTIYF. The CDR3 DNA reads TGTGCCAGTAGTATTGACGGGAACACCATATATTTT.

The CDR3 loop reads CASSSFTDTQYF. The CDR3 nucleotides are TGTGCCAGTAGTAGCTTCACAGATACGCAGTATTTT. The rearrangement links TRBV19 to TRBJ2-3, with D uncertain. This CDR3 contains 12 residues. Germline V gene lookup returns CDR1 LNHDA and CDR2 SQIVND (reference sequence). The ends were cut back, 4 bases at V and 2 bases at J, with 4 bases in the middle.

V gene TRBV28 combines with J gene TRBJ1-1; D not certain. CDR1 and CDR2 from the germline V gene are MDHEN and SYDVKM. The CDR3 covers 16 residues. The ends were cut back, 2 bases at V and 0 bases at J, with 13 bases in the middle. Written as DNA, the CDR3 is TGTGCCAGCAGTTTAAGGGATCTCGTAATGAACACTGAAGCTTTCTTT. It translates to CASSLRDLVMNTEAFF.

The CDR3 region is CASSMAGAGNTIYF. Here the CDR3 DNA reads TGTGCCAGTAGTATGGCTGGGGCTGGAAACACCATATATTTT. The rearrangement links TRBV19 to TRBJ1-3; D remains ambiguous. The CDR3 contains 14 residues. With 3 bases removed from V and 2 bases from J, the gap between germline ends came to 8 bases. Germline loops: CDR1 LNHDA, CDR2 SQIVND (reference sequence).

The chain links TRBV19 to TRBJ2-5, with D perhaps TRBD2 (6 bases). This CDR3 has 14 amino acids. The ends were cut back, 1 base at V and 1 base at J, with 7 bases in the middle. Germline CDR1 LNHDA, CDR2 SQIVND (reference sequence). The CDR3 bases are TGTGCCAGTAGTATAGGGGGGGTCCAAGAGACCCAGTACTTC. Translating it yields CASSIGGVQETQYF.

This clone was recorded once. J is TRBJ2-5 and V is TRBV5-1; D possibly corresponds to TRBD2 (5 bases). The CDR3 totals 16 residues. In germline, CDR1 is SGHRS, CDR2 YFSETQ. V shed 3 bases and J shed 5 bases, with 20 bases lying between them. This CDR3 is CASSWGAGAKYETQYF. The CDR3 region has the DNA TGCGCCAGCAGCTGGGGAGCCGGAGCGAAATATGAGACCCAGTACTTC.

This sequence joins TRBV7-2 and TRBJ2-7; D uncertain. Germline lookup yields CDR1 SGHTA and CDR2 FQGNSA. This CDR3 has 15 residues. Trimming pared 1 base from V and 3 bases from J, leaving 13 bases between. For the CDR3, the DNA is TGTGCCAGCAGCTTAGATCCCTCAAATGGCTACGAGCAGTACTTC. It codes for CASSLDPSNGYEQYF.